These T cell receptor beta chains were read from a single sample in a study of T cell responses to AZD1222 COVID-19 vaccine. Using immunoSEQ multiplex PCR, the repertoire was profiled, and TCRdb retains in-frame clones only, with some absent. The sample contains some 92,000 clones, 88% of which appear only once. The sample in question was peripheral blood, obtained on day 0 of AZD1222 vaccination. Receptor source: an adult in good health. The CDR3 runs from the conserved cysteine through the conserved F or W. Fields, in order: D gene, J gene, V gene, CDR3 protein. The D gene is left open where the match is weak.

D: TRBD1; J: TRBJ1-6; V: TRBV3-1/TRBV3-2; CDR3: CASSQVTGDSPLHF
D: -; J: TRBJ1-5; V: TRBV19; CDR3: CASVIQGNNQPQHF
D: -; J: TRBJ2-7; V: TRBV28; CDR3: CASSLPARLESYEQYF
D: -; J: TRBJ1-1; V: TRBV27; CDR3: CASSLDRPMNTEAFF
D: -; J: TRBJ1-2; V: TRBV5-4; CDR3: CASSLPGNYGYTF
D: -; J: TRBJ1-1; V: TRBV6-5; CDR3: CASSYSDTGQNEAFF
D: -; J: TRBJ1-5; V: TRBV12-5; CDR3: CASGLWPHDGQPQHF
D: TRBD1; J: TRBJ1-1; V: TRBV28; CDR3: CASRAGGRNTEAFF
D: -; J: TRBJ2-7; V: TRBV9; CDR3: CASSPSTEGYEQYF
D: TRBD2; J: TRBJ2-1; V: TRBV4-1; CDR3: CASSHPLAGGGNDNEQFF
D: -; J: TRBJ2-1; V: TRBV2; CDR3: CASSGGTAYNEQFF
D: -; J: TRBJ1-2; V: TRBV12-3/TRBV12-4; CDR3: CASSLGTGGYTF
D: -; J: TRBJ1-2; V: TRBV12-5; CDR3: CASSGSNYGYTF
D: -; J: TRBJ1-4; V: TRBV7-9; CDR3: CASSLWAGVNEKLFF
D: TRBD2; J: TRBJ2-7; V: TRBV19; CDR3: CASSIRTRDYPYEQYF
D: -; J: TRBJ1-5; V: TRBV19; CDR3: CASTTLSGNQPQHF
D: TRBD2; J: TRBJ2-2; V: TRBV10-3; CDR3: CAISGLGGRSQGGELFF
D: TRBD1; J: TRBJ2-4; V: TRBV14; CDR3: CASSPSRGGNKNIQYF
D: TRBD2; J: TRBJ2-1; V: TRBV29-1; CDR3: CSVLPRPGLAGVKEQFF
D: -; J: TRBJ1-2; V: TRBV2; CDR3: CATYGGDGYTF
D: TRBD1; J: TRBJ1-2; V: TRBV7-8; CDR3: CASSFRGLAGYTF
D: -; J: TRBJ2-3; V: TRBV6-4; CDR3: CASSVERTDTQYF
D: -; J: TRBJ2-3; V: TRBV9; CDR3: CASSSTGTSTDTQYF
D: TRBD2; J: TRBJ2-3; V: TRBV18; CDR3: CASSPPGLAGADTQYF
D: TRBD1; J: TRBJ1-2; V: TRBV5-1; CDR3: CASSPNPGGLGGYTF
D: TRBD2; J: TRBJ2-3; V: TRBV6-4; CDR3: CASSDSGLAADTQYF
D: TRBD1; J: TRBJ2-5; V: TRBV10-3; CDR3: CAISDYRGNETQYF
D: TRBD1; J: TRBJ2-5; V: TRBV12-5; CDR3: CASGLETGGSETQYF
D: TRBD1; J: TRBJ1-4; V: TRBV28; CDR3: CASSSPGQGDEKLFF
D: TRBD1; J: TRBJ2-2; V: TRBV5-8; CDR3: CASSPMTGHHTGELFF
D: -; J: TRBJ1-4; V: TRBV7-9; CDR3: CASSFVVTAGATNEKLFF
D: -; J: TRBJ1-5; V: TRBV5-1; CDR3: CASSFGGINQPQHF
D: TRBD2; J: TRBJ2-2; V: TRBV30; CDR3: CAWKASGKNTGELFF
D: TRBD2; J: TRBJ2-3; V: TRBV28; CDR3: CASSKTSGRLYTQYF
D: TRBD1; J: TRBJ1-1; V: TRBV18; CDR3: CASSPLAGGKGAEAFF
D: -; J: TRBJ1-2; V: TRBV3-1/TRBV3-2; CDR3: CASSPGTSTRGYTF
D: -; J: TRBJ2-5; V: TRBV9; CDR3: CASSVESSAQETQYF
D: -; J: TRBJ1-2; V: TRBV30; CDR3: CAWSPDGNYGYTF
D: TRBD2; J: TRBJ2-3; V: TRBV13; CDR3: CASSSKRGLVDTQYF
D: -; J: TRBJ1-6; V: TRBV19; CDR3: CASSIQGVSPSPLHF
D: -; J: TRBJ2-7; V: TRBV30; CDR3: CAWTRRGSYEQYF
D: TRBD2; J: TRBJ2-3; V: TRBV7-2; CDR3: CASSLSTSGRARDTQYF
D: -; J: TRBJ1-1; V: TRBV5-4; CDR3: CASSSSSMNTEAFF
D: -; J: TRBJ2-3; V: TRBV7-2; CDR3: CASSLRGGRPDTQYF
D: TRBD1; J: TRBJ2-2; V: TRBV15; CDR3: CATSREGQGRTGELFF
D: -; J: TRBJ1-1; V: TRBV5-1; CDR3: CASSRDLGTEAFF
D: TRBD2; J: TRBJ2-7; V: TRBV6-6; CDR3: CASRRGTSGRSYEQYF
D: -; J: TRBJ1-2; V: TRBV2; CDR3: CASSLTSGDGYTF
D: -; J: TRBJ2-5; V: TRBV24-1; CDR3: CATSETGQETQYF
D: -; J: TRBJ1-1; V: TRBV7-2; CDR3: CASILEPGLVTEAFF
D: -; J: TRBJ1-1; V: TRBV6-5; CDR3: CASSYTGENTEAFF
D: -; J: TRBJ1-1; V: TRBV27; CDR3: CASSLIKGIGPEAFF
D: -; J: TRBJ1-1; V: TRBV28; CDR3: CASSLRRVGGNTEAFF
D: -; J: TRBJ2-3; V: TRBV6-5; CDR3: CASKTGRSTDTQYF
D: -; J: TRBJ2-7; V: TRBV19; CDR3: CASSIGMGSYEQYF
D: -; J: TRBJ2-3; V: TRBV28; CDR3: CASSLKVSGSDTQYF
D: -; J: TRBJ1-2; V: TRBV5-1; CDR3: CASSLVVRVASSDYGYTF
D: -; J: TRBJ2-5; V: TRBV10-3; CDR3: CAAVDSLRETQYF